This note documents a single TCR beta chain sequence. Its specificity is not known. The data were taken from a study of T-cell reconstitution after alpha-beta-depleted transplantation in children. For TCRbeta, the library was prepared with unique molecular identifiers. TCRdb re-derived calls from the PCR reads in MiXCR, one entry per CDR3 protein. This sample has about 980,000 distinct CDR3 sequences, with around 30% found just once. General study points: Newly generated T cells supplied most T-cell counts and diversity one year post-transplant. Several hundred expanded graft clones reportedly were the source of alpha-beta T cells about two months after transplant.

The CDR3 totals 16 residues. Trimming cost V 4 bases and J 1 base, with 13 bases left between them. From germline, CDR1 is SEHNR and CDR2 FQNEAQ (reference sequence). Sequences were derived from PBMCs, mostly from graft donor cells, sampled 360 days after TCRalphabeta/CD19-depleted stem cell transplant. The chain combines TRBV7-9 with TRBJ2-2; D possibly corresponds to TRBD1 (6 bases). This receptor was taken from a boy younger than two who had a stem cell transplant for SCID, so the T cells may come from the graft donor. CDR3 nucleotides: TGTGCCAGCAGCTATTTCTGGGACATGAACACCGGGGAGCTGTTTTTT. Its protein product is CASSYFWDMNTGELFF.